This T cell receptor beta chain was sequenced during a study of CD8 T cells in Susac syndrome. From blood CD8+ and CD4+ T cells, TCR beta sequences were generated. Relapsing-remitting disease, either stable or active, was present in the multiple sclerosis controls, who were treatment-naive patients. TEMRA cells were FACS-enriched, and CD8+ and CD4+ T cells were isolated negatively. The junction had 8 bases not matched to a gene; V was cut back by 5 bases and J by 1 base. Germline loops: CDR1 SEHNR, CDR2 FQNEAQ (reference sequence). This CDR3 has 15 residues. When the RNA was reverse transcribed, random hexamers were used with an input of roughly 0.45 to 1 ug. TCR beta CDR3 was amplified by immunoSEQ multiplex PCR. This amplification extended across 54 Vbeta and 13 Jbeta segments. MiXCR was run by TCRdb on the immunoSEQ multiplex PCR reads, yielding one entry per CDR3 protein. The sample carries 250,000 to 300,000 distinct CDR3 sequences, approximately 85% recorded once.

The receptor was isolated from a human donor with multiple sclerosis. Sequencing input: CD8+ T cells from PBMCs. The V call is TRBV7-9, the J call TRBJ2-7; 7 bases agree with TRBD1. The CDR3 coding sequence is TGTGCCAGCAGCCCCCGAGACAGGGATTCCTACGAGCAGTACTTC. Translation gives CASSPRDRDSYEQYF.